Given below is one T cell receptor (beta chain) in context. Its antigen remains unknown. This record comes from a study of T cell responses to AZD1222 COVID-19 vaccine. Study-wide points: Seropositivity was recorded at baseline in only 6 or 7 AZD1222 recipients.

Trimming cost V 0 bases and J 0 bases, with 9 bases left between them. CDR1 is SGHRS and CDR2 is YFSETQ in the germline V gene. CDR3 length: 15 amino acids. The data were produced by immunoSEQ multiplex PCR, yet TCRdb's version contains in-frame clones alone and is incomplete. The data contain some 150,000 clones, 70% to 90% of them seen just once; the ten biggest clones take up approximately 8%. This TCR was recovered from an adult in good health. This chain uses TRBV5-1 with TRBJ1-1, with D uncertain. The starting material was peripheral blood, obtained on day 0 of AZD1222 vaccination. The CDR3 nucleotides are TGCGCCAGCAGCTTGGGGGTTCCGCTGAACACTGAAGCTTTCTTT. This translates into CASSLGVPLNTEAFF. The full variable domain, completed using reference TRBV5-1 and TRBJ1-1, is KAGVTQTPRYLIKTRGQQVTLSCSPISGHRSVSWYQQTPGQGLQFLFEYFSETQRNKGNFPGRFSGRQFSNSRSEMNVSTLELGDSALYLCASSLGVPLNTEAFFGQGTRLTVV.